This T cell receptor beta chain is from a study of identical twins. TCRdb re-derived calls from the 5' RACE reads in MiXCR, one entry per CDR3 protein. The data contain about 1.7 million distinct CDR3 sequences, 25% to 35% of them seen just once; the ten biggest clones take up 0.25% to 0.3%. This sequence originates from a newborn girl in good health. Sequencing was carried out using cord blood.

The CDR3 reads CATSDPTSGRANEQFF. The CDR3 coding sequence is TGTGCCACCAGTGACCCGACTAGCGGGAGAGCCAATGAGCAGTTCTTC. The chain carries TRBV24-1 and TRBJ2-1, with 12 positions matching TRBD2. V gave up 4 bases and J gave up 6 bases; unmatched junction bases: 6. The germline V gene has CDR1 KGHDR and CDR2 SFDVKD. CDR3 size: 16 residues.